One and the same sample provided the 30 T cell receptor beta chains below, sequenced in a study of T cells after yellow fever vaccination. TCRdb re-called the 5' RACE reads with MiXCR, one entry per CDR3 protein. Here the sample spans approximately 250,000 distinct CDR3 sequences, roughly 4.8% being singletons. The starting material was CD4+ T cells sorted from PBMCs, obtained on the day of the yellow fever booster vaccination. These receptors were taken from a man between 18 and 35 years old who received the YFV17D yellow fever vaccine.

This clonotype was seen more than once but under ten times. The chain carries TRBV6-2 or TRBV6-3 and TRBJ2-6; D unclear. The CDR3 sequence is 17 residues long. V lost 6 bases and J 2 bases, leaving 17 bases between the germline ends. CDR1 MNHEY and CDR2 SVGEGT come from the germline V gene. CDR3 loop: CASSPWGGRAGANVLTF. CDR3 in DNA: TGTGCCAGCAGCCCGTGGGGTGGGCGCGCTGGGGCCAACGTCCTGACTTTC.

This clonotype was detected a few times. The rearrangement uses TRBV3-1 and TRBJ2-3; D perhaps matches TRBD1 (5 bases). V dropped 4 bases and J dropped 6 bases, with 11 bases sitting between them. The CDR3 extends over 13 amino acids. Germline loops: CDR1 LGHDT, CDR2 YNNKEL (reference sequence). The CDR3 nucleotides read TGTGCCAGCAGCCCCCTCTCAGGGGATACGCAGTATTTT. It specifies CASSPLSGDTQYF.

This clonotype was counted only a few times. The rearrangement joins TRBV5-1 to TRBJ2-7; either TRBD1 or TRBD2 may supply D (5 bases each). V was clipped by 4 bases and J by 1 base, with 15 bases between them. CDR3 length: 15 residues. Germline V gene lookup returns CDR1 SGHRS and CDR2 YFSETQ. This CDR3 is CASSIIRDPSYEQYF. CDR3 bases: TGCGCCAGCAGCATTATCCGGGACCCGTCCTACGAGCAGTACTTC.

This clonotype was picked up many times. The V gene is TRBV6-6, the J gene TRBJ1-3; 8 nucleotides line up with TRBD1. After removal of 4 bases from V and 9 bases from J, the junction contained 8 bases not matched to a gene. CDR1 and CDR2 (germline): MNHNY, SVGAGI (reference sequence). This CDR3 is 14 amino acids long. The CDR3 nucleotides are TGTGCCAGCAGTTCGCCCGGACAGGGAGGCACCATATATTTT. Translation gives CASSSPGQGGTIYF.

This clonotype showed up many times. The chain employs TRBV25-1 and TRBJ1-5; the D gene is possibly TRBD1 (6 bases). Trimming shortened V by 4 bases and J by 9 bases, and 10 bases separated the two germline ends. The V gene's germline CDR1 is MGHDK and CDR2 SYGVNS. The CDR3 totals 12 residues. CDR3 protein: CASSGGAGPQHF. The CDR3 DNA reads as TGTGCCAGCAGTGGGGGGGCAGGGCCCCAGCATTTT.

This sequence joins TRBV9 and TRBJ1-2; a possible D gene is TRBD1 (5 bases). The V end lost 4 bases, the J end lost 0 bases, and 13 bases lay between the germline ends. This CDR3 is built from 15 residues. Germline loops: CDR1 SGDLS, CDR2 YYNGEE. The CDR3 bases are TGTGCCAGCAGCCCGGGACCCCCAACTAACTATGGCTACACCTTC. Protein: CASSPGPPTNYGYTF.

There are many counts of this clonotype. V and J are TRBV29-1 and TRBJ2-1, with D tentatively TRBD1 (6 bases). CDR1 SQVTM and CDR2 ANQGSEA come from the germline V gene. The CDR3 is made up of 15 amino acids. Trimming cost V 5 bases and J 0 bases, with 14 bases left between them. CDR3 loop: CSVPKDSRSYNEQFF. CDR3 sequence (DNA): TGCAGCGTTCCTAAGGACAGCCGCTCCTACAATGAGCAGTTCTTC.

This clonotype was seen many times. The DNA of the CDR3 is TGTGCCAGCAGCTCACGACAGGGGGACAAAAACATTCAGTACTTC. It yields the protein CASSSRQGDKNIQYF. The rearrangement uses TRBV5-6 and TRBJ2-4, with 9 bases fitting TRBD1. Per the germline V gene, CDR1 is SGHDT and CDR2 is YYEEEE. V trimming: 3 bases; J trimming: 3 bases; junction bases outside the gene matches: 4. CDR3 size: 15 residues.

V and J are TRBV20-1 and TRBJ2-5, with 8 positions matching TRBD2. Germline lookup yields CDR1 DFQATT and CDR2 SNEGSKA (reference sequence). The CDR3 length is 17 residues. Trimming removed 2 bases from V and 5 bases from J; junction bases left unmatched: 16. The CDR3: CSARPHAGGATSETQYF. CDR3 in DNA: TGCAGTGCTAGACCGCATGCGGGGGGAGCCACGTCGGAGACCCAGTACTTC.

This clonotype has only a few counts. The DNA for the CDR3 is TGTGCCAGCAGCTGGCGCGGTTACGAGCAGTACTTC. Translated, it gives CASSWRGYEQYF. The chain recombines TRBV11-2 with TRBJ2-7, with D unclear. V gave up 4 bases and J gave up 4 bases, with 8 bases separating them. The CDR3 runs 12 residues. Germline V gene data show CDR1 as SGHAT and CDR2 as FQNNGV.

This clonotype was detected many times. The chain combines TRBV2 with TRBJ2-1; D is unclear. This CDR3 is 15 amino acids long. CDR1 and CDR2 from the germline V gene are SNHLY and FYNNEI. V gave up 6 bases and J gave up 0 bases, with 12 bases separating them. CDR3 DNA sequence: TGTGCCAGCAGGTTAGAAACCAGCTCCTACAATGAGCAGTTCTTC. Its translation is CASRLETSSYNEQFF. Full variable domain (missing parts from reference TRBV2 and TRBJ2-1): EPEVTQTPSHQVTQMGQEVILRCVPISNHLYFYWYRQILGQKVEFLVSFYNNEISEKSEIFDDQFSVERPDGSNFTLKIRSTKLEDSAMYFCASRLETSSYNEQFFGPGTRLTVL.

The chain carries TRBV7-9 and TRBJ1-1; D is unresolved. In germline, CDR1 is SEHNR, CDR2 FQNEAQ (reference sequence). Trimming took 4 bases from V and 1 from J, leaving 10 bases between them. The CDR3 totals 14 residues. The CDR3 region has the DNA TGTGCCAGCAGCTCGCGACCTCCGAACACTGAAGCTTTCTTT. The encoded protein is CASSSRPPNTEAFF.

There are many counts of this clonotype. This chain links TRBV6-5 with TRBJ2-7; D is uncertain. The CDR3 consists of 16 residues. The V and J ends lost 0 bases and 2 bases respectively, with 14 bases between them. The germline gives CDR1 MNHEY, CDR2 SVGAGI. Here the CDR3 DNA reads TGTGCCAGCAGTTACTCGACGGCCCCCATCCCCTACGAGCAGTACTTC. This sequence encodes CASSYSTAPIPYEQYF.

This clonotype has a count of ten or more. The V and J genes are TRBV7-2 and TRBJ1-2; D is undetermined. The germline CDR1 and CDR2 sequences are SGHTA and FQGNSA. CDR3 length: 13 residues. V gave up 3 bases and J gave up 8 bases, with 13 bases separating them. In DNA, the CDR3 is TGTGCCAGCAGCTTCCTTTACCTGAGCGGCTACACCTTC. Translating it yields CASSFLYLSGYTF. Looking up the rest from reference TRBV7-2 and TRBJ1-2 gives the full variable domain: GAGVSQSPSNKVTEKGKDVELRCDPISGHTALYWYRQSLGQGLEFLIYFQGNSAPDKSGLPSDRFSAERTGGSVSTLTIQRTQQEDSAVYLCASSFLYLSGYTFGSGTRLTVV.

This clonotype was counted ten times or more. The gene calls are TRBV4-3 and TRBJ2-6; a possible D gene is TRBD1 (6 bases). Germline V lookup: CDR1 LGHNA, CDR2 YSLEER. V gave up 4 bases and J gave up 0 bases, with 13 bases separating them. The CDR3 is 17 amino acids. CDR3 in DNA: TGCGCCAGCAGCCGCGGACAGATGAGCTCTGGGGCCAACGTCCTGACTTTC. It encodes CASSRGQMSSGANVLTF.

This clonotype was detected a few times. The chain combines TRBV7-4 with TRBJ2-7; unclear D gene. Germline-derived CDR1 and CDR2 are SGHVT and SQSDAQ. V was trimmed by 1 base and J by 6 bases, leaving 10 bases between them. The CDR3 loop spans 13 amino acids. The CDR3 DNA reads TGTGCCAGCAGCTTAGTGCCATCAAGCGAGCAGTACTTC. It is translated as CASSLVPSSEQYF.

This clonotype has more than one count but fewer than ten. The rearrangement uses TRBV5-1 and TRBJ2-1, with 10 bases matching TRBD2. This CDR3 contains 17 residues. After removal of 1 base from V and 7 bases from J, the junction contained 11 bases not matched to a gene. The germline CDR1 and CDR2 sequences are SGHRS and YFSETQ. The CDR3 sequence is CASSLTSGVLGGNEQFF. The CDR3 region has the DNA TGCGCCAGCAGCTTGACTAGCGGGGTCCTCGGGGGTAATGAGCAGTTCTTC.

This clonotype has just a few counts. The CDR3 DNA reads as TGTGCCAGTAGTGTCGGGGATTCTCACGTTGAAGCTTTCTTT. Protein sequence: CASSVGDSHVEAFF. This chain joins TRBV19 and TRBJ1-1; D unclear. The germline V gene encodes CDR1 LNHDA and CDR2 SQIVND (reference sequence). The CDR3 sequence is 14 residues long. The germline V and J ends were trimmed by 5 bases and 7 bases, with 17 bases remaining between them.

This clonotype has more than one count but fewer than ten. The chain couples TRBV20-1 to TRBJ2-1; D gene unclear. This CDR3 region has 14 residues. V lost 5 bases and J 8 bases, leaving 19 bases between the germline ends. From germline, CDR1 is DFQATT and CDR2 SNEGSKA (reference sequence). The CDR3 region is CSAEDRSAGDEQFF. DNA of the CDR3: TGCAGTGCTGAGGACCGCAGCGCTGGGGATGAGCAGTTCTTC.

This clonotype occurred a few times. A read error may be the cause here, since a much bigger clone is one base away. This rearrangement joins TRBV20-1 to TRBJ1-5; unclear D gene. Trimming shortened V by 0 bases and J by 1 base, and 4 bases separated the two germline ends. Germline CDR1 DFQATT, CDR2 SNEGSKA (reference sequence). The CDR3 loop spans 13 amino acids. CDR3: CSARDGSNQPQHF. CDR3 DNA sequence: TGCAGTGCTAGAGATGGGAGCAATCAGCCCCAGCATTTT.

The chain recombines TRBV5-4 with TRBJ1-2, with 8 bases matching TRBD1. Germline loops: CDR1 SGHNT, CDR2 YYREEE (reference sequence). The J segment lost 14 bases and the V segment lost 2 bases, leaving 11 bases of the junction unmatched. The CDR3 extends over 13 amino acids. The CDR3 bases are TGTGCCAGCAGCTTTATGGACAGGGCCTCGTGGACCTTC. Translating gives CASSFMDRASWTF. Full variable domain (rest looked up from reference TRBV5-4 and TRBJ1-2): ETGVTQSPTHLIKTRGQQVTLRCSSQSGHNTVSWYQQALGQGPQFIFQYYREEENGRGNFPPRFSGLQFPNYSSELNVNALELDDSALYLCASSFMDRASWTFGSGTRLTVV.

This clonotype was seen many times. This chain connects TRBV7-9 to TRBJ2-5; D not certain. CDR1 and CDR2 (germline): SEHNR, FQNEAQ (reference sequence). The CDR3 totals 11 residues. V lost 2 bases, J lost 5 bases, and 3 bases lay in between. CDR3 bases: TGTGCCAGCAGCTTATTTGAGACCCAGTACTTC. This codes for CASSLFETQYF.

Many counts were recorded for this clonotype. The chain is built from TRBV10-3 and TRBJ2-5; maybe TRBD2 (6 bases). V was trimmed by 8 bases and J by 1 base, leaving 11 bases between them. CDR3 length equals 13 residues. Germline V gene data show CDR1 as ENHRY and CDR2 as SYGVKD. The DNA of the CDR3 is TGTGCCATCCGGGCGGGGCCCCAAGAGACCCAGTACTTC. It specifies CAIRAGPQETQYF.

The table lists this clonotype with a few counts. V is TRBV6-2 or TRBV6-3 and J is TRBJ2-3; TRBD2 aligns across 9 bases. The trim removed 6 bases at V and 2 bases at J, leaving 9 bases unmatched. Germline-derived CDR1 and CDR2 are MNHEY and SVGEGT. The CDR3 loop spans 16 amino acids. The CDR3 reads CASSSRLAGVTDTQYF. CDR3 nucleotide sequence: TGTGCCAGCAGCTCTCGCTTAGCGGGGGTCACAGATACGCAGTATTTT.

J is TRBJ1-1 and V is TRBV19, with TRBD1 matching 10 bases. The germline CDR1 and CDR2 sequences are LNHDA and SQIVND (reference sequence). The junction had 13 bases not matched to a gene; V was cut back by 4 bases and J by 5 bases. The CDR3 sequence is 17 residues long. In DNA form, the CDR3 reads TGTGCCAGTAGTACGTGGGACAGGGGCCCCCGATGGACTGAAGCTTTCTTT. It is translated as CASSTWDRGPRWTEAFF.

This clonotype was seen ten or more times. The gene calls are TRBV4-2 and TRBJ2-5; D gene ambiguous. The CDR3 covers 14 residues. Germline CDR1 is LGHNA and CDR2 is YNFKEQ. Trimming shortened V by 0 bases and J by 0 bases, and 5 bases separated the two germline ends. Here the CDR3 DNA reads TGTGCCAGCAGCCAAGACGCCAACCAAGAGACCCAGTACTTC. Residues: CASSQDANQETQYF.

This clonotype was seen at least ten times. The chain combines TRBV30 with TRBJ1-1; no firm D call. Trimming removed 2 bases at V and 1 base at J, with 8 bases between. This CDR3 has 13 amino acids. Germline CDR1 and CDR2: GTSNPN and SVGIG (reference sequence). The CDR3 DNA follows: TGTGCCTGGAGTTTAGGACCGAACACTGAAGCTTTCTTT. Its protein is CAWSLGPNTEAFF.

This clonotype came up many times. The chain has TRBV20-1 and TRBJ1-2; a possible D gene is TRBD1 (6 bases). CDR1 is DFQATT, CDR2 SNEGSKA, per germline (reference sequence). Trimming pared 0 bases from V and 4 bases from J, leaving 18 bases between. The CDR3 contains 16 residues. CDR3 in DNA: TGCAGTGCTAGAGATTATGGTCAGGGGAAGGGCTATGGCTACACCTTC. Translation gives CSARDYGQGKGYGYTF.

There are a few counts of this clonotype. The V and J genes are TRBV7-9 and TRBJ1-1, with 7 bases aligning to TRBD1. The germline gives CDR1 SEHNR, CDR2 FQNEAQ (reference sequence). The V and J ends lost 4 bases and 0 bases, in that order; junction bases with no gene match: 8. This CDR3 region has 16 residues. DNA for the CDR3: TGTGCCAGCAGCTCCCTTGGGGACAGACTGAACACTGAAGCTTTCTTT. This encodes CASSSLGDRLNTEAFF. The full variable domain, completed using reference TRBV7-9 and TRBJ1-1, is DTGVSQNPRHKITKRGQNVTFRCDPISEHNRLYWYRQTLGQGPEFLTYFQNEAQLEKSRLLSDRFSAERPKGSFSTLEIQRTEQGDSAMYLCASSSLGDRLNTEAFFGQGTRLTVV.

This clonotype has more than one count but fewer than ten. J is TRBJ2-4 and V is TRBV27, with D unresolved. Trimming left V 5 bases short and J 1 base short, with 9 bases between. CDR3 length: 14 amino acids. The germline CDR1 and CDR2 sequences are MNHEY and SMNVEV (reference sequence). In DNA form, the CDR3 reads TGTGCCAGCAGTCCCCGGACGGCCAAAAACATTCAGTACTTC. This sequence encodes CASSPRTAKNIQYF.